The 3 T cell receptor beta chains below all came from one sample that was sequenced in a study of T-cell memory formation after mild COVID-19. TCRdb fed the 5' RACE reads into MiXCR, producing one record per CDR3 protein. Among 400,000 or so distinct CDR3 sequences listed, around 20% were seen once. Sequencing was carried out using PBMCs or a T cell subset sorted from them (not recorded which). Receptors were obtained from an adult woman who had mild COVID-19 (a few samples of this study predate the infection). Cell type and time point are not known.

The chain carries TRBV12-3 or TRBV12-4 and TRBJ1-1, with a tentative D call TRBD1 (5 bases). The CDR3 contains 16 residues. Trimming took off 5 bases at V and 7 bases at J, with 23 bases between the two ends. This chain's CDR3 is CASSIGGVGVDLEAFF. The CDR3 DNA reads TGTGCCAGCAGTATTGGGGGTGTGGGGGTAGACCTTGAAGCTTTCTTT.

CDR3 amino acids: CASSLDRGVDEAFF. Written as DNA, the CDR3 is TGTGCCAGCAGCTTAGATCGGGGGGTGGATGAAGCTTTCTTT. V is TRBV11-2 and J is TRBJ1-1, with D maybe TRBD1 (5 bases). Trimming pared 0 bases from V and 7 bases from J, leaving 12 bases between. Germline V CDR1 and CDR2: SGHAT, FQNNGV. The CDR3 has 14 amino acids.

DNA of the CDR3: TGTGCCTGGAGTGTAATGCTAAGTGAAAAACTGTTTTTT. Protein sequence: CAWSVMLSEKLFF. V gene TRBV30 combines with J gene TRBJ1-4; D remains unclear. The CDR3 contains 13 residues. The ends were cut back, 0 bases at V and 7 bases at J, with 9 bases in the middle. Germline assignment: CDR1 GTSNPN and CDR2 SVGIG (reference sequence). Based on the CDR3 plus reference TRBV30 and TRBJ1-4, the full variable domain is SQTIHQWPATLVQPVGSPLSLECTVEGTSNPNLYWYRQAAGRGLQLLFYSVGIGQISSEVPQNLSASRPQDRQFILSSKKLLLSDSGFYLCAWSVMLSEKLFFGSGTQLSVL.